These 3 T cell receptor beta chains were sequenced from one sample in a study of T cell responses to AZD1222 COVID-19 vaccine. Assay used: immunoSEQ multiplex PCR; TCRdb lists only in-frame clones, some missing. The sample holds some 140,000 clones, roughly 90% seen once. The sequencing used peripheral blood, collected on day 0 of AZD1222 vaccination. These receptors were collected from an adult in good health.

The chain joins TRBV7-8 to TRBJ1-2; perhaps TRBD1 as D (6 bases). CDR1 and CDR2 (germline): SGHVS, FQNEAQ. Trimming took off 2 bases at V and 8 bases at J, with 15 bases between the two ends. CDR3 length: 14 residues. CDR3 bases: TGTGCCAGCAGCTTAACGGGGACACGGTGGGGCTACACCTTC. Encoded protein: CASSLTGTRWGYTF.

The J gene is TRBJ2-7, the V gene TRBV5-8; TRBD1 agrees at 7 bases. This CDR3 has 14 amino acids. Germline-derived CDR1 and CDR2 are SGHTS and YDEGEE. The V and J ends lost 0 bases and 4 bases, in that order; junction bases with no gene match: 4. The CDR3 region has the DNA TGTGCCAGCAGCTTGGGGCAGGGGGTTTACGAGCAGTACTTC. This gives the protein CASSLGQGVYEQYF. Using reference TRBV5-8 and TRBJ2-7 for the parts outside the CDR3, the full variable domain is EAGVTQSPTHLIKTRGQQATLRCSPISGHTSVYWYQQALGLGLQFLLWYDEGEERNRGNFPPRFSGRQFPNYSSELNVNALELEDSALYLCASSLGQGVYEQYFGPGTRLTVT.

The V gene is TRBV28, the J gene TRBJ1-1; D possibly corresponds to TRBD1 (6 bases). This CDR3 comprises 13 residues. Germline V lookup: CDR1 MDHEN, CDR2 SYDVKM. V was shortened by 7 bases and J by 5 bases, with 14 bases between the two germline ends. CDR3 DNA sequence: TGTGCCAGCAAGGGGGGGGCGGGGACTGAAGCTTTCTTT. Encoded protein: CASKGGAGTEAFF.